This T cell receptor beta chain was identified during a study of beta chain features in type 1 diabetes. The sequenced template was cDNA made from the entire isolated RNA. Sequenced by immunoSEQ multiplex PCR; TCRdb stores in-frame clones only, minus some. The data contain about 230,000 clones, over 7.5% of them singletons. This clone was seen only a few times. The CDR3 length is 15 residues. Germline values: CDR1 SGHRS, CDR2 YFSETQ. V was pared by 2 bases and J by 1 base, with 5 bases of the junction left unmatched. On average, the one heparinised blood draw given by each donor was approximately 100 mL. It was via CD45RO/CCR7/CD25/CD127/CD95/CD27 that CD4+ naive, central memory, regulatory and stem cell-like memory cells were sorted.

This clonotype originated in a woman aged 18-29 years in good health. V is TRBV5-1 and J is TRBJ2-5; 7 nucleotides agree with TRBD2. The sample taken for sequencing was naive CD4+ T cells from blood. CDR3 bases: TGCGCCAGCAGCTTTCTGACTAGCAGCCAAGAGACCCAGTACTTC. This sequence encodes CASSFLTSSQETQYF.